The 14 T cell receptor beta chains given below trace back to one sample, sequenced in a study of blood T cell repertoires in COVID-19. TCRdb's table, derived via immunoSEQ multiplex PCR, lists solely in-frame clones and lacks some. The top ten clones hold 1% of a sample with 310,000 or so clones, around 90% of them seen once. The source material was peripheral blood. These receptors were collected from a man aged 50 or older with active or convalescent COVID-19.

The chain uses TRBV7-3 and TRBJ2-6; D is undetermined. Germline V CDR1 and CDR2: SGHTA, FQGTGA. Trimming stripped 5 bases from V and 2 bases from J, with 7 bases between. The CDR3 runs 14 residues. The CDR3 here is CASSPTAGANVLTF. CDR3 nucleotide sequence: TGTGCCAGCAGCCCCACAGCTGGGGCCAACGTCCTGACTTTC.

V usage is TRBV6-4 and J usage is TRBJ1-2; D might be TRBD1 (6 bases). This CDR3 has 16 residues. V shed 6 bases and J shed 5 bases, with 22 bases lying between them. Looked up from germline, CDR1 is MRHNA and CDR2 is SNTAGT. Written as DNA, the CDR3 is TGTGCCAGCAGCCCTTCCGGGGGGCGCCCAGCATATGGCTACACCTTC. It translates to CASSPSGGRPAYGYTF.

There are a few counts of this clone. This chain connects TRBV6-6 to TRBJ2-7; 11 positions match TRBD1. The CDR3 consists of 15 residues. The germline V gene encodes CDR1 MNHNY and CDR2 SVGAGI (reference sequence). The V and J ends lost 6 bases and 4 bases, in that order; junction bases with no gene match: 8. The DNA for the CDR3 is TGTGCCAGCAGAACGGGACAGGGGGGAGCTTACGAGCAGTACTTC. Its translation: CASRTGQGGAYEQYF.

The rearrangement links TRBV5-6 to TRBJ2-3; perhaps TRBD1 as D (6 bases). CDR1 SGHDT and CDR2 YYEEEE come from the germline V gene. The V end lost 0 bases, the J end lost 6 bases, and 8 bases lay between the germline ends. The CDR3 totals 13 residues. CDR3 loop: CASSLEDRDTQYF. The CDR3 bases are TGTGCCAGCAGCTTGGAAGACAGGGATACGCAGTATTTT.

The J gene is TRBJ1-6, the V gene TRBV27; D is ambiguous. CDR1 is MNHEY, CDR2 SMNVEV, per germline (reference sequence). CDR3 size: 17 residues. The V gene lost 2 bases and the J gene lost 0 bases, with 11 bases spanning the gap. The CDR3 region has the DNA TGTGCCAGCAGTTTAGTAACTCTAAGCTCCTATAATTCACCCCTCCACTTT. Translation: CASSLVTLSSYNSPLHF.

This rearrangement joins TRBV3-1 (or the pseudogene TRBV3-2) to TRBJ2-6; no clear D gene. Per the germline V gene, CDR1 is LGHDT and CDR2 is YNNKEL (reference sequence). There are 15 residues in the CDR3. The V and J ends lost 0 bases and 4 bases respectively, with 7 bases between them. Here the CDR3 reads CASSQEAAGANVLTF. Here the CDR3 DNA reads TGTGCCAGCAGCCAAGAAGCTGCGGGGGCCAACGTCCTGACTTTC.

A few counts support this clone. This sequence joins TRBV7-2 and TRBJ2-7; TRBD1 might be the D (6 bases). Trimming cost V 2 bases and J 2 bases, with 16 bases left between them. Per the germline V gene, CDR1 is SGHTA and CDR2 is FQGNSA. CDR3 size: 16 residues. The CDR3 DNA is TGTGCCAGCAGCTTAACCTGGGCAGGGGACACCTACGAGCAGTACTTC. This translates into CASSLTWAGDTYEQYF. The variable domain in full, with the rest retrieved from reference TRBV7-2 and TRBJ2-7, is GAGVSQSPSNKVTEKGKDVELRCDPISGHTALYWYRQSLGQGLEFLIYFQGNSAPDKSGLPSDRFSAERTGGSVSTLTIQRTQQEDSAVYLCASSLTWAGDTYEQYFGPGTRLTVT.

V gene TRBV18 combines with J gene TRBJ1-1, with TRBD1 matching 9 bases. The junction had 6 bases not matched to a gene; V was cut back by 2 bases and J by 8 bases. Germline V lookup: CDR1 KGHSH, CDR2 LQKENI. The CDR3 is 14 amino acids. The CDR3 spells CASSPETGGVEAFF. CDR3 nucleotides: TGTGCCAGCTCACCAGAGACAGGGGGAGTCGAAGCTTTCTTT.

The chain couples TRBV6-5 to TRBJ2-5; D perhaps matches TRBD2 (6 bases). Germline CDR1 and CDR2: MNHEY and SVGAGI. Trimming removed 8 bases from V and 1 base from J, with 11 bases in between. The CDR3 consists of 13 residues. In DNA form, the CDR3 reads TGTGCCAGCTGGGGGGACCTCCAAGAGACCCAGTACTTC. It translates to CASWGDLQETQYF.

J is TRBJ2-5 and V is TRBV18; 7 bases map to TRBD2. Germline lookup yields CDR1 KGHSH and CDR2 LQKENI. This CDR3 contains 16 residues. The trim removed 0 bases at V and 5 bases at J, leaving 9 bases unmatched. CDR3 sequence: CASSPPGGRETETQYF. DNA of the CDR3: TGTGCCAGCTCACCACCTGGAGGGCGGGAGACGGAGACCCAGTACTTC.

The chain couples TRBV9 to TRBJ2-7; 9 bases agree with TRBD1. CDR3 size: 16 residues. The germline V gene has CDR1 SGDLS and CDR2 YYNGEE. Trimming removed 3 bases from V and 5 bases from J; junction bases left unmatched: 12. The CDR3 is CASSAEYRGRLDEQYF. The DNA of the CDR3 is TGTGCCAGCAGCGCCGAATACAGGGGGCGCTTGGACGAGCAGTACTTC.

The chain couples TRBV15 to TRBJ1-1; D remains unclear. The germline CDR1 and CDR2 sequences are LNHNV and YYDKDF (reference sequence). This CDR3 is 13 amino acids long. The V and J ends lost 8 bases and 3 bases respectively, with 13 bases between them. For the CDR3, the DNA is TGTGCCACCGAAGCGGGCAGCCACACTGAAGCTTTCTTT. Amino acids: CATEAGSHTEAFF.

This sequence joins TRBV6-2 or TRBV6-3 and TRBJ1-5, with D tentatively TRBD1 (5 bases). The germline V gene encodes CDR1 MNHEY and CDR2 SVGEGT. There are 19 residues in the CDR3. The V end lost 2 bases, the J end lost 0 bases, and 20 bases lay between the germline ends. DNA for the CDR3: TGTGCCAGCAGTTACCGCCCCAGGGCGGCCGTTAATAGCAATCAGCCCCAGCATTTT. It encodes CASSYRPRAAVNSNQPQHF.

The chain employs TRBV6-1 and TRBJ2-2, with 13 positions matching TRBD2. Germline assignment: CDR1 MNHNS and CDR2 SASEGT. This CDR3 is built from 20 residues. Trimming at V came to 4 bases and at J to 2 bases, leaving 13 bases not matched to a gene. This CDR3 is CASSVFFGLAGVLNTGELFF. Here the CDR3 DNA reads TGTGCCAGCAGTGTTTTTTTCGGACTAGCGGGGGTCTTAAACACCGGGGAGCTGTTTTTT.